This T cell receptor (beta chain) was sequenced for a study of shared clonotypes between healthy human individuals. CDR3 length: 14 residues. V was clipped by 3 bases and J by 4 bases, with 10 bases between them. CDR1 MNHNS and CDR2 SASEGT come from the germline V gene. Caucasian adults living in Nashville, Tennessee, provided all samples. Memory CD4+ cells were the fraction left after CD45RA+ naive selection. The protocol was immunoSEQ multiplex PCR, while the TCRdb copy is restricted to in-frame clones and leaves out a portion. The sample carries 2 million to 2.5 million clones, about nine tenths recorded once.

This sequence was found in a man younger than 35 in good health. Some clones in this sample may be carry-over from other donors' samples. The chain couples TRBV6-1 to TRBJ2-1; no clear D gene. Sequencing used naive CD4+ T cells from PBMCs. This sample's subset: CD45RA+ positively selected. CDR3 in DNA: TGTGCCAGCAGTGATGGGGTCCGATACAATGAGCAGTTCTTC. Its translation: CASSDGVRYNEQFF.